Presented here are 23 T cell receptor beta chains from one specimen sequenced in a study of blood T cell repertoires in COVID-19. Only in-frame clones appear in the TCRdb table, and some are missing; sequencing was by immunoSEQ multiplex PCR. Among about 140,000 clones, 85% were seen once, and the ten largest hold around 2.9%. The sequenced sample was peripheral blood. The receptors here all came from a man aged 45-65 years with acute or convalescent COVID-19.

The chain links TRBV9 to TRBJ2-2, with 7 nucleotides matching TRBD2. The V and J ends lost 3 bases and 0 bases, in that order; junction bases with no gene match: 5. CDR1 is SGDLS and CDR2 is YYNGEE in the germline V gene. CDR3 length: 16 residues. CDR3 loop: CASSARLASNTGELFF. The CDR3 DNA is TGTGCCAGCAGCGCTCGACTAGCCTCGAACACCGGGGAGCTGTTTTTT.

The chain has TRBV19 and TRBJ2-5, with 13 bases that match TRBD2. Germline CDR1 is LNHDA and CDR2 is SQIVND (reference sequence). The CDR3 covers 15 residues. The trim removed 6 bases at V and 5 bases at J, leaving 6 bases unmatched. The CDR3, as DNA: TGTGCCAGTAGCCTAGGACTAGCGGGAGCGGAGACCCAGTACTTC. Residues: CASSLGLAGAETQYF. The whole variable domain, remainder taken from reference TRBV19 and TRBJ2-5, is DGGITQSPKYLFRKEGQNVTLSCEQNLNHDAMYWYRQDPGQGLRLIYYSQIVNDFQKGDIAEGYSVSREKKESFPLTVTSAQKNPTAFYLCASSLGLAGAETQYFGPGTRLLVL.

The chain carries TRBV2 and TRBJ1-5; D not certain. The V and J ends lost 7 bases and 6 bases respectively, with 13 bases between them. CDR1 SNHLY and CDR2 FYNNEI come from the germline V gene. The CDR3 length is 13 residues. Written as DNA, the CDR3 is TGTGCCAGCAATTCGAACAGCCTTCAGCCCCAGCATTTT. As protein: CASNSNSLQPQHF.

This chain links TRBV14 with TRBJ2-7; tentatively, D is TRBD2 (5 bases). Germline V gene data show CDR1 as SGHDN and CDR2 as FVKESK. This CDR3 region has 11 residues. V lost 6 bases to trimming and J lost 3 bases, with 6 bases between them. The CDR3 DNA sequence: TGTGCCAGCAGTCGGGGCTACGAGCAGTACTTC. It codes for CASSRGYEQYF.

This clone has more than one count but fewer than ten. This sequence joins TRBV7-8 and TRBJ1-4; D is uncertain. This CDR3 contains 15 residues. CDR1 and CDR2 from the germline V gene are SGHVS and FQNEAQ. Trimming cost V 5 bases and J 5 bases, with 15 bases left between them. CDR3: CASSRTERLNEKLFF. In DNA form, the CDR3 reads TGTGCCAGCAGCCGGACTGAGCGACTGAATGAAAAACTGTTTTTT.

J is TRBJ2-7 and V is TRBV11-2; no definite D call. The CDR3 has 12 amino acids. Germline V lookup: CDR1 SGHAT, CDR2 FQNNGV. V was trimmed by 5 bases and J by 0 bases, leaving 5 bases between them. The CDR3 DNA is TGTGCCAGCAGCGCGAGCTCCTACGAGCAGTACTTC. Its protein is CASSASSYEQYF.

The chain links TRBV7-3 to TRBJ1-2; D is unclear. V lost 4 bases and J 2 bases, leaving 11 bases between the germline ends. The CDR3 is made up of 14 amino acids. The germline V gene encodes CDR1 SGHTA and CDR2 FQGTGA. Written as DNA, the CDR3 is TGTGCCAGCAGCTCCGGACGGGAAAACTATGGCTACACCTTC. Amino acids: CASSSGRENYGYTF.

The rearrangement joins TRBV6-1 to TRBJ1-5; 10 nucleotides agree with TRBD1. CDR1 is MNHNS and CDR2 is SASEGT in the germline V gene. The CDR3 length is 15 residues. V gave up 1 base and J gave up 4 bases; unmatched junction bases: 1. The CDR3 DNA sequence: TGTGCCAGCAGTGAAGGGACAGGGGGTAATCAGCCCCAGCATTTT. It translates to CASSEGTGGNQPQHF.

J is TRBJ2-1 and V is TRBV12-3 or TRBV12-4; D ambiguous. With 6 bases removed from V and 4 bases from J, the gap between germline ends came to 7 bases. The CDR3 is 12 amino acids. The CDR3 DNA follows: TGTGCCAGCAGCGGTCTATACAATGAGCAGTTCTTC. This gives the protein CASSGLYNEQFF.

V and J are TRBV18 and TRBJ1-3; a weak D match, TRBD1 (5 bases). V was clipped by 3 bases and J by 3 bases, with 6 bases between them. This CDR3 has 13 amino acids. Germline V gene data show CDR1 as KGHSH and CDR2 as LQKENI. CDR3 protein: CASSPTGGNTIYF. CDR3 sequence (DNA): TGTGCCAGCTCACCCACAGGTGGAAACACCATATATTTT.

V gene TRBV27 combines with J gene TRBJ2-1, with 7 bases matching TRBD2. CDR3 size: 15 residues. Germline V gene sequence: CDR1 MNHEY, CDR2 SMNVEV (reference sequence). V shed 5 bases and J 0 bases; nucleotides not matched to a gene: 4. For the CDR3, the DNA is TGTGCCAGCAGTGGCGGGAGTCCCTCCTACAATGAGCAGTTCTTC. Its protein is CASSGGSPSYNEQFF.

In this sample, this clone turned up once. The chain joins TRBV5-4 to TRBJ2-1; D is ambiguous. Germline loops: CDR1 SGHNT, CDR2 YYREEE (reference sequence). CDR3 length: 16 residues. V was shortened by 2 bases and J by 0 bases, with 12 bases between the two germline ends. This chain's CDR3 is CASSFGPSLSYNEQFF. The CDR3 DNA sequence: TGTGCCAGCAGCTTTGGCCCGTCGCTCTCCTACAATGAGCAGTTCTTC.

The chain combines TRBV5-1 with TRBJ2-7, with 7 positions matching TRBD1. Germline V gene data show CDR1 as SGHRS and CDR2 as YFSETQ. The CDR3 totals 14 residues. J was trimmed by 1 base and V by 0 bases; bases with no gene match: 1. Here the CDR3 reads CASSLGDSSYEQYF. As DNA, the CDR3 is TGCGCCAGCAGCTTGGGGGACAGTTCCTACGAGCAGTACTTC.

The DNA of the CDR3 is TGTGCCAGCAGTGAACGCTGGGGAGTAACCTACGAGCAGTACTTC. This gives the protein CASSERWGVTYEQYF. V usage is TRBV6-1 and J usage is TRBJ2-7; D might be TRBD2 (5 bases). CDR1 MNHNS and CDR2 SASEGT come from the germline V gene. V lost 2 bases and J lost 2, with 13 bases in between. The CDR3 length is 15 residues.

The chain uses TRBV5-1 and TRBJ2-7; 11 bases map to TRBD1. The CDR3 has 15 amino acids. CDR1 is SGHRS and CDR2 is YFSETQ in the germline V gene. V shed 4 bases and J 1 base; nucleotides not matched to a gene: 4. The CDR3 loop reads CASSGGTGGSYEQYF. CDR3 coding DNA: TGCGCCAGCAGCGGCGGGACAGGGGGTTCCTACGAGCAGTACTTC.

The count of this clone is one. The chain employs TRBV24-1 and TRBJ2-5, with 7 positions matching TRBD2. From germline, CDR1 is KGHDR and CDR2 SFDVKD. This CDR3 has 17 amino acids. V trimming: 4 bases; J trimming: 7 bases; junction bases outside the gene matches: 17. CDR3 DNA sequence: TGTGCCACCAGTGAGACCCCTAGCGGAAGGGGAAGAGGGACCCAGTACTTC. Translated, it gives CATSETPSGRGRGTQYF.

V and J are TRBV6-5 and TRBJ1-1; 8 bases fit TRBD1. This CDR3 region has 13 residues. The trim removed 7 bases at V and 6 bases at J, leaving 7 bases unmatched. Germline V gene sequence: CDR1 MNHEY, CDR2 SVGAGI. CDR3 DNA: TGTGCCAGCAAGACAGGGGTCGGGGCTGAAGCTTTCTTT. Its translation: CASKTGVGAEAFF.

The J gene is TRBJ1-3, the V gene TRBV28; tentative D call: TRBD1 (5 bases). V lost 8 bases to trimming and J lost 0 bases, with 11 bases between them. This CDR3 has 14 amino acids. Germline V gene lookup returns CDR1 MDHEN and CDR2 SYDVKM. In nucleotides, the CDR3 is TGTGCCAGCGGAGACAGCCTCTCTGGAAACACCATATATTTT. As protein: CASGDSLSGNTIYF.

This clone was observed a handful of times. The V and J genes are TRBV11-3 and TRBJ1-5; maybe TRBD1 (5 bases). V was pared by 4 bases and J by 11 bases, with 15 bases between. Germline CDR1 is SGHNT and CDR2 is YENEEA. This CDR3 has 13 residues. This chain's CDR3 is CASSSTARGAQHF. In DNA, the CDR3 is TGTGCCAGCAGCTCCACGGCCCGGGGGGCCCAGCATTTT.

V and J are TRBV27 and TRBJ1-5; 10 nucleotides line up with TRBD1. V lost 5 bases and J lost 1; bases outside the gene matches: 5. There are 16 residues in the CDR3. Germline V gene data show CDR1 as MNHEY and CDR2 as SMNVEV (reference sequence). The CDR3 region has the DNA TGTGCCAGCAGTGACAGGGGGCAAAAAAGCAATCAGCCCCAGCATTTT. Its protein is CASSDRGQKSNQPQHF.

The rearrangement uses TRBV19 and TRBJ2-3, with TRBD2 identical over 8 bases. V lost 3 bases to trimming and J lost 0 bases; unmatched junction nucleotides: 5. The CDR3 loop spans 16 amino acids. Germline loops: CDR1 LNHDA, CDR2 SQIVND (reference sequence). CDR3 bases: TGTGCCAGTAGTATCAGACTAGCGACTAGCACAGATACGCAGTATTTT. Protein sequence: CASSIRLATSTDTQYF.

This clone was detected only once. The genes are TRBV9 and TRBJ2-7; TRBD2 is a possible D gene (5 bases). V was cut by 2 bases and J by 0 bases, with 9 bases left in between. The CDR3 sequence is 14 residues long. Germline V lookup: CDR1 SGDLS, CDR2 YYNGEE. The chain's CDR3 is CASSVSGFSYEQYF. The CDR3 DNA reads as TGTGCCAGCAGCGTCTCGGGATTCTCCTACGAGCAGTACTTC.

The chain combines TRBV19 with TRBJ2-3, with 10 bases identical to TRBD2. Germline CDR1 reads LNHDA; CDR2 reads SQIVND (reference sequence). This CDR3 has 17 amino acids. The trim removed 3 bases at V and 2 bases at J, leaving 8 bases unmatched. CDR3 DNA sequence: TGTGCCAGTAGTATTCGGACTAGCGGAATTGTCACAGATACGCAGTATTTT. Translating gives CASSIRTSGIVTDTQYF.